This entry concerns a single T cell receptor (beta chain). Profiling relied on immunoSEQ multiplex PCR, and the TCRdb table lists in-frame clones only, not all of them. The sample lists roughly 210,000 clones, about nine tenths occurring once. The source of the sample is a study of blood T cell repertoires in COVID-19. Germline CDR1 reads SGDLS; CDR2 reads YYNGEE. J was trimmed by 6 bases and V by 4 bases; bases with no gene match: 7. The CDR3 has 14 amino acids. The TCR originated in a young man in a cohort exposed to, infected with or recovered from COVID-19 (not recorded which). Sample: PBMCs or T cells enriched from blood (not recorded which). The chain combines TRBV9 with TRBJ2-3, with 8 bases matching TRBD2. The CDR3 DNA is TGTGCCAGCAGCCAGAGCGGGAGCCTTGATACGCAGTATTTT. Encoded protein: CASSQSGSLDTQYF.